This T cell receptor (beta chain) was obtained from a study of identical twins' blood T cells. Each CDR3 protein gets one entry after TCRdb re-called the 5' RACE reads with MiXCR. The data show a few hundred thousand distinct CDR3 sequences, about 28% seen once. The CDR3 length is 14 residues. Germline lookup yields CDR1 SGHTA and CDR2 FQGNSA. Trimming stripped 3 bases from V and 2 bases from J, with 9 bases between. The origin of this receptor is a woman aged 18-55 years in good health. This chain connects TRBV7-2 to TRBJ2-3; no clear D. The sample consisted of PBMCs. The CDR3: CASSFLGPTDTQYF. In DNA form, the CDR3 reads TGTGCCAGCAGCTTCTTAGGCCCCACAGATACGCAGTATTTT.